The rows below give T cell receptor beta chains drawn from one sample of a study of cytomegalovirus exposure and HLA in healthy donors. The repertoire was sequenced with immunoSEQ multiplex PCR; TCRdb's copy has only in-frame clones and lacks some. The table records some 65,000 clones, around 97% of them present only once. The sequenced material came from PBMCs. Source of these receptors: a man between 18 and 35 years old in good health and CMV-seronegative. Both conserved end residues are part of each CDR3. D genes are given only for firm matches. Some rows have no size entry. The others give once, few or many, or a class for an expanded clone.

d_gene: NA
v_gene: TRBV5-1
j_gene: TRBJ1-1
abundance: NA
CDR3aa: CASKYGLGANTEAFF
CDR3nt: TGCGCCAGCAAGTATGGCCTGGGGGCGAACACTGAAGCTTTCTTT

d_gene: NA
v_gene: TRBV18
j_gene: TRBJ1-3
abundance: NA
CDR3aa: CASSPSVRTDTSGNTIYF
CDR3nt: TGTGCCAGCTCACCATCCGTACGGACAGATACCTCTGGAAACACCATATATTTT

d_gene: NA
v_gene: TRBV19
j_gene: TRBJ1-6
abundance: NA
CDR3aa: CASSIDFRGALSSPLHF
CDR3nt: TGTGCCAGTAGTATAGATTTCCGGGGGGCGTTGAGTTCACCCCTCCACTTT

d_gene: NA
v_gene: TRBV7-2
j_gene: TRBJ2-7
abundance: NA
CDR3aa: CASRRGNRVYEQYF
CDR3nt: TGTGCCAGCAGACGAGGGAACAGGGTCTACGAGCAGTACTTC

d_gene: NA
v_gene: TRBV2
j_gene: TRBJ1-1
abundance: NA
CDR3aa: CASSEGGYTEAFF
CDR3nt: TGTGCCAGCAGTGAGGGGGGGTACACTGAAGCTTTCTTT

d_gene: NA
v_gene: TRBV28
j_gene: TRBJ1-2
abundance: once
CDR3aa: CASSFALGELYGYTF
CDR3nt: TGTGCCAGCAGTTTTGCCCTGGGAGAACTCTATGGCTACACCTTC

d_gene: TRBD1
v_gene: TRBV5-8
j_gene: TRBJ1-2
abundance: once
CDR3aa: CASSLGLTGFAYGYTF
CDR3nt: TGTGCCAGCAGCTTGGGGCTGACAGGGTTCGCCTATGGCTACACCTTC

d_gene: TRBD1
v_gene: TRBV6-6
j_gene: TRBJ2-7
abundance: NA
CDR3aa: CASSLWGTEYYEQYF
CDR3nt: TGTGCCAGCAGTTTGTGGGGGACAGAATACTACGAGCAGTACTTC

d_gene: NA
v_gene: TRBV5-4
j_gene: TRBJ1-1
abundance: NA
CDR3aa: CASSLGRDTEAFF
CDR3nt: TGTGCCAGCAGCTTGGGTCGGGACACTGAAGCTTTCTTT

d_gene: NA
v_gene: TRBV30
j_gene: TRBJ2-2
abundance: NA
CDR3aa: CAWSLARGELFF
CDR3nt: TGTGCCTGGAGTTTGGCGAGGGGGGAGCTGTTTTTT

d_gene: TRBD1
v_gene: TRBV28
j_gene: TRBJ1-6
abundance: NA
CDR3aa: CASSLSGTGTSPLHF
CDR3nt: TGTGCCAGCAGTCTTTCCGGGACAGGGACTTCACCCCTCCACTTT

d_gene: TRBD2
v_gene: TRBV10-3
j_gene: TRBJ2-7
abundance: once
CDR3aa: CAISEGLAGSYEQYF
CDR3nt: TGTGCCATCAGTGAAGGACTAGCGGGCTCCTACGAGCAGTACTTC

d_gene: NA
v_gene: TRBV6-5
j_gene: TRBJ1-1
abundance: NA
CDR3aa: CASSQYRVETEAFF
CDR3nt: TGTGCCAGCAGCCAGTATCGGGTAGAAACTGAAGCTTTCTTT

d_gene: TRBD1
v_gene: TRBV5-5
j_gene: TRBJ2-7
abundance: NA
CDR3aa: CASSFTIRTGREQYF
CDR3nt: TGTGCCAGCAGCTTTACGATCCGGACAGGGCGGGAGCAGTACTTC

d_gene: NA
v_gene: TRBV19
j_gene: TRBJ2-7
abundance: NA
CDR3aa: CASSTSPGYEQYF
CDR3nt: TGTGCCAGTAGTACTAGTCCCGGTTACGAGCAGTACTTC

d_gene: TRBD1
v_gene: TRBV15
j_gene: TRBJ2-5
abundance: NA
CDR3aa: CATSRGGTAIQETQYF
CDR3nt: TGTGCCACCAGCAGAGGTGGGACAGCTATCCAAGAGACCCAGTACTTC

d_gene: TRBD1
v_gene: TRBV4-1
j_gene: TRBJ1-2
abundance: NA
CDR3aa: CASSQYTGTDYGYTF
CDR3nt: TGCGCCAGCAGCCAGTACACCGGGACAGACTATGGCTACACCTTC

d_gene: TRBD1
v_gene: TRBV4-2
j_gene: TRBJ1-2
abundance: NA
CDR3aa: CASSQDSTGVGYTF
CDR3nt: TGTGCCAGCAGCCAAGATTCAACAGGGGTTGGCTACACCTTC

d_gene: TRBD2
v_gene: TRBV7-2
j_gene: TRBJ2-1
abundance: NA
CDR3aa: CASSFETSGYNEQFF
CDR3nt: TGTGCCAGCAGCTTTGAGACTAGCGGCTACAATGAGCAGTTCTTC

d_gene: TRBD1
v_gene: TRBV19
j_gene: TRBJ1-1
abundance: NA
CDR3aa: CASSIRGRGLAEAFF
CDR3nt: TGTGCCAGTAGTATTAGGGGCAGGGGGCTAGCTGAAGCTTTCTTT

d_gene: NA
v_gene: TRBV29-1
j_gene: TRBJ2-5
abundance: once
CDR3aa: CSVEDSLKYYQETQYF
CDR3nt: TGCAGCGTTGAAGATTCCCTGAAGTACTACCAAGAGACCCAGTACTTC

d_gene: TRBD1
v_gene: TRBV4-1
j_gene: TRBJ2-7
abundance: NA
CDR3aa: CASSQAQGAAYEQYF
CDR3nt: TGCGCCAGCAGCCAAGCACAGGGGGCCGCCTACGAGCAGTACTTC

d_gene: TRBD1
v_gene: TRBV28
j_gene: TRBJ1-1
abundance: NA
CDR3aa: CASSLTDRGRKAFF
CDR3nt: TGTGCCAGCAGTTTAACCGACAGGGGGCGGAAAGCTTTCTTT

d_gene: TRBD2
v_gene: TRBV11-3
j_gene: TRBJ2-1
abundance: NA
CDR3aa: CASSYGLVDEQFF
CDR3nt: TGTGCCAGCAGCTACGGACTAGTCGATGAGCAGTTCTTC

d_gene: NA
v_gene: TRBV6-1
j_gene: TRBJ1-3
abundance: NA
CDR3aa: CASSEARSYSGNTIYF
CDR3nt: TGTGCCAGCAGTGAAGCGCGGAGTTACTCTGGAAACACCATATATTTT

d_gene: NA
v_gene: TRBV7-6
j_gene: TRBJ1-1
abundance: NA
CDR3aa: CASSSRTVGDTEAFF
CDR3nt: TGTGCCAGCAGCTCAAGGACAGTGGGGGACACTGAAGCTTTCTTT

d_gene: TRBD1
v_gene: TRBV6-6
j_gene: TRBJ2-1
abundance: NA
CDR3aa: CASRVTGARYNEQFF
CDR3nt: TGTGCCAGCAGGGTGACAGGGGCGCGCTACAATGAGCAGTTCTTC

d_gene: NA
v_gene: TRBV5-5
j_gene: TRBJ2-1
abundance: NA
CDR3aa: CASSLVTIHEQFF
CDR3nt: TGTGCCAGCAGCTTGGTAACTATCCATGAGCAGTTCTTC

d_gene: NA
v_gene: TRBV28
j_gene: TRBJ1-5
abundance: NA
CDR3aa: CASRSSKEGSRQPQHF
CDR3nt: TGTGCCAGCAGGTCCTCGAAGGAGGGGAGTAGACAGCCCCAGCATTTT

d_gene: NA
v_gene: TRBV4-1
j_gene: TRBJ1-4
abundance: NA
CDR3aa: CASSQLLPGLSNEKLFF
CDR3nt: TGCGCCAGCAGCCAACTACTTCCGGGACTTTCTAATGAAAAACTGTTTTTT

d_gene: TRBD2
v_gene: TRBV6-5
j_gene: TRBJ2-7
abundance: NA
CDR3aa: CASSSQQLAGGYEQYF
CDR3nt: TGTGCCAGCAGTTCCCAACAACTAGCGGGAGGGTACGAGCAGTACTTC

d_gene: NA
v_gene: TRBV2
j_gene: TRBJ1-2
abundance: NA
CDR3aa: CASSQGLQNYGYTF
CDR3nt: TGTGCCAGCAGTCAGGGACTACAGAACTATGGCTACACCTTC

d_gene: TRBD1
v_gene: TRBV28
j_gene: TRBJ1-1
abundance: NA
CDR3aa: CASSVQGAVTEAFF
CDR3nt: TGTGCCAGCAGTGTACAGGGGGCGGTCACTGAAGCTTTCTTT

d_gene: TRBD1
v_gene: TRBV4-2
j_gene: TRBJ2-2
abundance: NA
CDR3aa: CASSQGGTGGETGELFF
CDR3nt: TGTGCCAGCAGCCAGGGGGGGACAGGGGGAGAGACCGGGGAGCTGTTTTTT

d_gene: TRBD1
v_gene: TRBV5-1
j_gene: TRBJ1-1
abundance: NA
CDR3aa: CASSLVGTAQNTEAFF
CDR3nt: TGCGCCAGCAGCTTGGTCGGGACAGCGCAGAACACTGAAGCTTTCTTT

d_gene: TRBD1
v_gene: TRBV6-5
j_gene: TRBJ2-4
abundance: once
CDR3aa: CASSRQGLAKNIQYF
CDR3nt: TGTGCCAGCAGCCGACAGGGTTTAGCCAAAAACATTCAGTACTTC

d_gene: NA
v_gene: TRBV18
j_gene: TRBJ2-3
abundance: NA
CDR3aa: CASSGNRVGTDTQYF
CDR3nt: TGTGCCAGCTCAGGCAACAGGGTAGGGACAGATACGCAGTATTTT